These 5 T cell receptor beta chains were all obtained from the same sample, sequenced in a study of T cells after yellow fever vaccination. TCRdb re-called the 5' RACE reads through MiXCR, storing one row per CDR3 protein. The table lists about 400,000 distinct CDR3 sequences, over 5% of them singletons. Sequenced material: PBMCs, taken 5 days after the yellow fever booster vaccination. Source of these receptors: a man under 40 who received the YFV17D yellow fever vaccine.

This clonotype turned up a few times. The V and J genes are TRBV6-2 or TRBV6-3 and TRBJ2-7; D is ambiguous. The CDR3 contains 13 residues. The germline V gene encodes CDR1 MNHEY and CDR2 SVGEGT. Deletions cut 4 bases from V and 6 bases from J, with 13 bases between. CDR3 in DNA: TGTGCCAGCAGTTCCGTGGAAGTTGGCGAGCAGTACTTC. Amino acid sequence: CASSSVEVGEQYF.

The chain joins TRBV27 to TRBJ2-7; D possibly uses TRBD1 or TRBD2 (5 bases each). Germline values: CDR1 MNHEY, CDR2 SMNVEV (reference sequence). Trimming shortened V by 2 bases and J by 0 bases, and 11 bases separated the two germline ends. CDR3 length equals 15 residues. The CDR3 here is CASSLMGVPSYEQYF. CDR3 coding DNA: TGTGCCAGCAGTTTAATGGGGGTACCCTCCTACGAGCAGTACTTC.

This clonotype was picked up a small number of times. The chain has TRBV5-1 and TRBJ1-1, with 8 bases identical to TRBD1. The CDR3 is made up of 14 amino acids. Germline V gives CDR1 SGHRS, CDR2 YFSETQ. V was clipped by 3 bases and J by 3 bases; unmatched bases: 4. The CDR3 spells CASSYDRGDTEAFF. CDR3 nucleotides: TGCGCCAGCAGCTATGACAGGGGAGACACTGAAGCTTTCTTT.

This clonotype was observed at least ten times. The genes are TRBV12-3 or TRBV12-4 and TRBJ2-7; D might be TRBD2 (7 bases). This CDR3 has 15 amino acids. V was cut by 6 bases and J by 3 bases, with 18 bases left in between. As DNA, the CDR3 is TGTGCCAGCAGCTACGAGCGGGACACGGTCTACGAGCAGTACTTC. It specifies CASSYERDTVYEQYF.

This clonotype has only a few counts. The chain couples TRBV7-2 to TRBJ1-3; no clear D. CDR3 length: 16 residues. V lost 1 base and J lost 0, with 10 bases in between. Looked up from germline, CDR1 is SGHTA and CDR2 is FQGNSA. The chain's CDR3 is CASSLGLLSSGNTIYF. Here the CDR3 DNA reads TGTGCCAGCAGCTTAGGGCTCTTGAGCTCTGGAAACACCATATATTTT.